These 30 T cell receptor beta chains share one sample of origin, sequenced in a study of Ad26.COV2.S vaccination and SARS-CoV-2 variants. The table came from immunoSEQ multiplex PCR; TCRdb's copy has only in-frame clones and leaves some out. The repertoire holds about 350,000 clones, with around nine tenths as singletons. Treatment described: around 19 received Ad26.COV2.S at low or high dose, single or two shots; 5 received placebo; per-sample allocation not given. Sampling was performed 63 days after the first vaccine or placebo injection. Sequenced material: peripheral blood, taken in a trial of Ad26.COV2.S vaccine versus placebo. The source of these receptors is a person between 18 and 59 years old who received the Ad26.COV2.S COVID-19 vaccine or a placebo.

This clone appeared a few times. This chain joins TRBV19 and TRBJ2-5; maybe TRBD1 (6 bases). V was pared by 6 bases and J by 9 bases, with 17 bases between. The CDR3 covers 13 residues. CDR1 and CDR2 from the germline V gene are LNHDA and SQIVND (reference sequence). CDR3 residues: CASSRGRDSAQYF. As DNA, the CDR3 is TGTGCCAGTAGCAGGGGTCGCGATTCGGCCCAGTACTTC.

This rearrangement joins TRBV2 to TRBJ2-5; TRBD2 agrees at 9 bases. This CDR3 has 14 amino acids. The junction had 4 bases not matched to a gene; V was cut back by 3 bases and J by 5 bases. Germline V lookup: CDR1 SNHLY, CDR2 FYNNEI. The DNA of the CDR3 is TGTGCCAGCAGTGACGGACTAGCGAGGGAGACCCAGTACTTC. Translating gives CASSDGLARETQYF.

This clone was seen more than once but under ten times. The chain carries TRBV10-1 and TRBJ1-2; no reliable D call. V was trimmed by 4 bases and J by 1 base, leaving 7 bases between them. This CDR3 comprises 13 residues. Germline V gene sequence: CDR1 WNHNN, CDR2 SYGVQD (reference sequence). This CDR3 reads CASSGGLNYGYTF. CDR3 in DNA: TGCGCCAGCAGTGGGGGTCTTAACTATGGCTACACCTTC.

V and J are TRBV28 and TRBJ1-3; D may be TRBD1 (5 bases). Germline CDR1 reads MDHEN; CDR2 reads SYDVKM. Trimming left V 7 bases short and J 0 bases short, with 16 bases between. This CDR3 has 16 amino acids. CDR3 sequence (DNA): TGTGCCAGCACCTCTATTAGGGGTAGCTCTGGAAACACCATATATTTT. Translation: CASTSIRGSSGNTIYF.

This clone was seen more than once but under ten times. The rearrangement uses TRBV29-1 and TRBJ1-2, with D unclear. The CDR3 is 11 residues long. Trimming took 2 bases from V and 8 from J, leaving 9 bases between them. Germline lookup yields CDR1 SQVTM and CDR2 ANQGSEA. The DNA of the CDR3 is TGCAGCGTTGAAAACGGCGACGGCTACACCTTC. Protein: CSVENGDGYTF.

The rearrangement uses TRBV11-3 and TRBJ2-1; TRBD1 aligns across 8 bases. The trim removed 5 bases at V and 6 bases at J, leaving 9 bases unmatched. There are 15 residues in the CDR3. Per the germline V gene, CDR1 is SGHNT and CDR2 is YENEEA. The CDR3 loop is CASSPRRGLSNEQFF. The DNA of the CDR3 is TGTGCCAGCAGCCCCCGCAGGGGGCTATCCAATGAGCAGTTCTTC.

The V gene is TRBV7-9, the J gene TRBJ2-3; D not resolved. The germline CDR1 and CDR2 sequences are SEHNR and FQNEAQ (reference sequence). The V end was cut by 5 bases, the J end by 4 bases, with 13 bases between. The CDR3 is 14 amino acids. DNA of the CDR3: TGTGCCAGCAGCGACCAGGTCCCCGCAGATACGCAGTATTTT. Residues: CASSDQVPADTQYF. The whole variable domain, filled in from reference TRBV7-9 and TRBJ2-3, reads DTGVSQNPRHKITKRGQNVTFRCDPISEHNRLYWYRQTLGQGPEFLTYFQNEAQLEKSRLLSDRFSAERPKGSFSTLEIQRTEQGDSAMYLCASSDQVPADTQYFGPGTRLTVL.

The genes are TRBV15 and TRBJ2-1; 10 bases fit TRBD2. Germline assignment: CDR1 LNHNV and CDR2 YYDKDF (reference sequence). The CDR3 extends over 15 amino acids. The junction had 5 bases not matched to a gene; V was cut back by 0 bases and J by 9 bases. The DNA for the CDR3 is TGTGCCACCAGCAGAGAAGCGGGAGGGCTTGGTGAGCAGTTCTTC. Translation gives CATSREAGGLGEQFF.

The V gene is TRBV11-2, the J gene TRBJ2-1, with unresolved D. The germline gives CDR1 SGHAT, CDR2 FQNNGV. The CDR3 covers 16 residues. V lost 1 base and J 5 bases, leaving 15 bases between the germline ends. For the CDR3, the DNA is TGTGCCAGCAGCTTAGGAGCCGGGTCCCCCCACAATGAGCAGTTCTTC. Translated, it gives CASSLGAGSPHNEQFF.

This chain joins TRBV10-3 and TRBJ1-2; TRBD1 aligns across 8 bases. Per germline, CDR1 ENHRY and CDR2 SYGVKD. Trimming cost V 7 bases and J 3 bases; bases outside gene matches: 7. The CDR3 is 14 residues long. DNA of the CDR3: TGTGCCATCACCGGGGACAGGCATGACTATGGCTACACCTTC. Translation: CAITGDRHDYGYTF.

The chain carries TRBV7-2 and TRBJ2-3; the D is unclear. The CDR3 length is 14 residues. Trimming removed 6 bases from V and 0 bases from J, with 10 bases in between. Germline CDR1 and CDR2: SGHTA and FQGNSA. The CDR3 region is CASSWRMSTDTQYF. CDR3 coding DNA: TGTGCCAGCAGTTGGCGGATGAGCACAGATACGCAGTATTTT. Together with reference TRBV7-2 and TRBJ2-3, the CDR3 gives the full variable domain: GAGVSQSPSNKVTEKGKDVELRCDPISGHTALYWYRQSLGQGLEFLIYFQGNSAPDKSGLPSDRFSAERTGGSVSTLTIQRTQQEDSAVYLCASSWRMSTDTQYFGPGTRLTVL.

DNA of the CDR3: TGTGCCACCAGTGAGGAAGGGACAGTTTTGTCCAATGAGCAGTTCTTC. It specifies CATSEEGTVLSNEQFF. V is TRBV24-1 and J is TRBJ2-1; TRBD1 matches 7 bases. V shed 4 bases and J 6 bases; nucleotides not matched to a gene: 11. The CDR3 loop spans 16 amino acids. The germline V gene encodes CDR1 KGHDR and CDR2 SFDVKD.

The V gene is TRBV21-1, the J gene TRBJ1-4; TRBD1, the table's D call, was not compared with the DNA. TRBV21-1 is a pseudogene. This CDR3 comprises 17 residues. CDR3 DNA: TGTGCCAGTCGATCCCGTGGGGGCGTTGGGGCTAATGAAAAACTGTTTTTT. It translates to CASRSRGGVGANEKLFF.

The count of this clone is one. The chain couples TRBV7-8 to TRBJ2-7, with D perhaps being TRBD1 or TRBD2 (6 bases each). The CDR3 loop spans 15 amino acids. The germline V gene encodes CDR1 SGHVS and CDR2 FQNEAQ. V gave up 5 bases and J gave up 0 bases, with 14 bases separating them. In nucleotides, the CDR3 is TGTGCCAGCAGCGCTAGGGGGGCTCGCTCCTACGAGCAGTACTTC. Its protein is CASSARGARSYEQYF. The full variable domain, with the rest looked up from reference TRBV7-8 and TRBJ2-7, is GAGVSQSPRYKVAKRGQDVALRCDPISGHVSLFWYQQALGQGPEFLTYFQNEAQLDKSGLPSDRFFAERPEGSVSTLKIQRTQQEDSAVYLCASSARGARSYEQYFGPGTRLTVT.

V usage is TRBV11-2 and J usage is TRBJ2-7, with 7 bases matching TRBD1. The CDR3 has 14 residues. V shed 5 bases, J shed 2 bases, and the junction held 6 bases outside the gene matches. Germline V gives CDR1 SGHAT, CDR2 FQNNGV. The CDR3 nucleotides read TGTGCCAGCAGCATATCGACAGGGCCCTACGAGCAGTACTTC. This sequence encodes CASSISTGPYEQYF.

The chain couples TRBV5-6 to TRBJ1-1; no clear D. V shed 1 base and J shed 5 bases, with 6 bases lying between them. The CDR3 has 12 amino acids. The germline gives CDR1 SGHDT, CDR2 YYEEEE. The CDR3 protein is CASSLQVTEAFF. For the CDR3, the DNA is TGTGCCAGCAGCTTGCAAGTGACTGAAGCTTTCTTT. Supplemented by reference TRBV5-6 and TRBJ1-1, the full variable domain reads DAGVTQSPTHLIKTRGQQVTLRCSPKSGHDTVSWYQQALGQGPQFIFQYYEEEERQRGNFPDRFSGHQFPNYSSELNVNALLLGDSALYLCASSLQVTEAFFGQGTRLTVV.

The V call is TRBV15, the J call TRBJ1-4; D is undetermined. Germline CDR1 reads LNHNV; CDR2 reads YYDKDF (reference sequence). The germline V and J ends were trimmed by 3 bases and 3 bases, with 5 bases remaining between them. The CDR3 contains 13 residues. In DNA form, the CDR3 reads TGTGCCACCAGCAGGGCCTCTAATGAAAAACTGTTTTTT. Its protein product is CATSRASNEKLFF. The entire variable domain, with the rest obtained from reference TRBV15 and TRBJ1-4, is as follows: DAMVIQNPRYQVTQFGKPVTLSCSQTLNHNVMYWYQQKSSQAPKLLFHYYDKDFNNEADTPDNFQSRRPNTSFCFLDIRSPGLGDTAMYLCATSRASNEKLFFGSGTQLSVL.

This chain links TRBV11-2 with TRBJ2-1; 12 positions match TRBD2. The junction had 6 bases not matched to a gene; V was cut back by 1 base and J by 8 bases. Germline-derived CDR1 and CDR2 are SGHAT and FQNNGV. CDR3 length equals 16 residues. CDR3 nucleotide sequence: TGTGCCAGCAGCTTAGGGCCTAGCGGGGGGGCCTATGAGCAGTTCTTC. Protein product: CASSLGPSGGAYEQFF. Looking up the rest from reference TRBV11-2 and TRBJ2-1 gives the full variable domain: EAGVAQSPRYKIIEKRQSVAFWCNPISGHATLYWYQQILGQGPKLLIQFQNNGVVDDSQLPKDRFSAERLKGVDSTLKIQPAKLEDSAVYLCASSLGPSGGAYEQFFGPGTRLTVL.

The chain couples TRBV4-1 to TRBJ2-1; D gene unclear. Trimming removed 0 bases from V and 13 bases from J, with 13 bases in between. CDR3 size: 13 residues. The V gene's germline CDR1 is MGHRA and CDR2 YSYEKL. The CDR3 loop is CASSQETAFLQFF. The CDR3 DNA reads TGCGCCAGCAGCCAAGAGACGGCTTTCTTACAGTTCTTC.

The chain uses TRBV2 and TRBJ2-1; no firm D call. Germline values: CDR1 SNHLY, CDR2 FYNNEI. The CDR3 has 11 residues. The ends were cut back, 4 bases at V and 7 bases at J, with 5 bases in the middle. The CDR3: CASSGSNEQFF. The DNA for the CDR3 is TGTGCCAGCAGTGGTTCGAATGAGCAGTTCTTC.

The chain has TRBV2 and TRBJ2-7; tentative D call: TRBD1 (6 bases). Per the germline V gene, CDR1 is SNHLY and CDR2 is FYNNEI. The V gene lost 1 base and the J gene lost 3 bases, with 10 bases spanning the gap. The CDR3 sequence is 14 residues long. The CDR3: CASSEERGSYEQYF. The CDR3 region has the DNA TGTGCCAGCAGTGAAGAGAGGGGGAGCTACGAGCAGTACTTC.

The chain recombines TRBV5-8 with TRBJ2-1; D might be TRBD1 or TRBD2, each matching 5 bases. Germline lookup yields CDR1 SGHTS and CDR2 YDEGEE. Deletions cut 4 bases from V and 2 bases from J, with 13 bases between. This CDR3 contains 15 residues. The CDR3 DNA reads TGTGCCAGCAGCCTTGGGACGTCCCCCTACAATGAGCAGTTCTTC. Translation gives CASSLGTSPYNEQFF.

V and J are TRBV9 and TRBJ2-1, with TRBD2 identical over 10 bases. CDR3 length equals 16 residues. CDR1 and CDR2 from the germline V gene are SGDLS and YYNGEE. V dropped 4 bases and J dropped 8; count of bases not matched to a gene: 12. This chain's CDR3 is CASSSRLAGIGDEQFF. The CDR3 nucleotides read TGTGCCAGCAGCTCCCGACTAGCGGGCATTGGGGATGAGCAGTTCTTC. Filled out from reference TRBV9 and TRBJ2-1, the complete variable domain reads DSGVTQTPKHLITATGQRVTLRCSPRSGDLSVYWYQQSLDQGLQFLIQYYNGEERAKGNILERFSAQQFPDLHSELNLSSLELGDSALYFCASSSRLAGIGDEQFFGPGTRLTVL.

The chain links TRBV19 to TRBJ2-3; TRBD1 might be the D (6 bases). Germline CDR1 and CDR2: LNHDA and SQIVND (reference sequence). The CDR3 length is 13 residues. V was clipped by 4 bases and J by 4 bases, with 9 bases between them. This CDR3 reads CASSTGAADTQYF. CDR3 bases: TGTGCCAGTAGTACAGGGGCGGCAGATACGCAGTATTTT. Looking up the rest from reference TRBV19 and TRBJ2-3 gives the full variable domain: DGGITQSPKYLFRKEGQNVTLSCEQNLNHDAMYWYRQDPGQGLRLIYYSQIVNDFQKGDIAEGYSVSREKKESFPLTVTSAQKNPTAFYLCASSTGAADTQYFGPGTRLTVL.

The genes are TRBV13 and TRBJ2-2; TRBD2 aligns across 10 bases. From germline, CDR1 is PRHDT and CDR2 FYEKMQ (reference sequence). This CDR3 is built from 18 residues. V dropped 5 bases and J dropped 4; count of bases not matched to a gene: 13. CDR3 in DNA: TGTGCCAGCAGCCGTCCCGGGACTAGCGCAGGATTCACCGGGGAGCTGTTTTTT. Protein: CASSRPGTSAGFTGELFF.

This clone was detected only a few times. The V and J genes are TRBV5-1 and TRBJ2-2, with 10 bases matching TRBD1. CDR3 length: 18 amino acids. Germline CDR1 SGHRS, CDR2 YFSETQ. V lost 4 bases, J lost 0 bases, and 9 bases stayed unmatched. In nucleotides, the CDR3 is TGCGCCAGCAGCGAAAACCCGGGACAGGGGACGAACACCGGGGAGCTGTTTTTT. Encoded protein: CASSENPGQGTNTGELFF.

The genes are TRBV15 and TRBJ1-3; D is perhaps TRBD1 (5 bases). With 0 bases removed from V and 4 bases from J, the gap between germline ends came to 13 bases. The CDR3 spans 16 residues. Germline V gene lookup returns CDR1 LNHNV and CDR2 YYDKDF (reference sequence). In DNA, the CDR3 is TGTGCCACCAGCAGAGATTCGGGGCGGCCGGGAAACACCATATATTTT. It is translated as CATSRDSGRPGNTIYF.

A remark on this clone: Other DNA sequences from this sample encode an identical CDR3 as well. V gene TRBV28 combines with J gene TRBJ2-7; D remains unclear. The CDR3 is 11 amino acids. V lost 5 bases to trimming and J lost 2 bases, with 4 bases between them. The germline V gene has CDR1 MDHEN and CDR2 SYDVKM. CDR3 in DNA: TGTGCCAGCAGTCATACCTACGAGCAGTACTTC. The encoded protein is CASSHTYEQYF.

This rearrangement joins TRBV5-1 to TRBJ2-2, with D maybe TRBD2 (6 bases). From germline, CDR1 is SGHRS and CDR2 YFSETQ. With 3 bases removed from V and 0 bases from J, the gap between germline ends came to 9 bases. This CDR3 is built from 15 residues. The CDR3 DNA follows: TGCGCCAGCAGCTGGGGACTTGCGAACACCGGGGAGCTGTTTTTT. This translates into CASSWGLANTGELFF.

The CDR3 bases are TGCGCCAGCAGCCGGCCGGGACAGGGAGTTGGCTACACCTTC. Encoded protein: CASSRPGQGVGYTF. The rearrangement uses TRBV4-1 and TRBJ1-2; 9 positions agree with TRBD1. Germline V lookup: CDR1 MGHRA, CDR2 YSYEKL. V shed 4 bases and J 7 bases; nucleotides not matched to a gene: 7. This CDR3 has 14 amino acids.